Listed here are 17 T cell receptor beta chains from one sample, sequenced in a study of blood T cell repertoires in COVID-19. Here immunoSEQ multiplex PCR was the method, and the copy in TCRdb shows in-frame clones only, minus some. The sample has approximately 340,000 clones; 80% to 90% are singletons. The sequenced sample was peripheral blood. These receptor sequences come from a young man with active or convalescent COVID-19.

V and J are TRBV29-1 and TRBJ1-2, with a weak D call TRBD1 (6 bases). Trimming took off 4 bases at V and 5 bases at J, with 11 bases between the two ends. Germline V gene data show CDR1 as SQVTM and CDR2 as ANQGSEA. The CDR3 runs to 12 residues. CDR3 region: CSVGRGVYGYTF. DNA for the CDR3: TGCAGCGTTGGCAGGGGCGTATATGGCTACACCTTC.

The chain employs TRBV10-3 and TRBJ1-2, with 9 bases lining up with TRBD1. Trimming removed 7 bases from V and 6 bases from J; junction bases left unmatched: 9. The CDR3 sequence is 14 residues long. The germline V gene encodes CDR1 ENHRY and CDR2 SYGVKD. The CDR3 protein is CAITQGAWWNGYTF. CDR3 bases: TGTGCCATCACACAGGGGGCTTGGTGGAATGGCTACACCTTC.

The chain is built from TRBV7-3 and TRBJ1-1; 7 nucleotides match TRBD1. The CDR3 consists of 16 residues. Germline loops: CDR1 SGHTA, CDR2 FQGTGA. The trim removed 5 bases at V and 1 base at J, leaving 10 bases unmatched. The CDR3 spells CASSQRGRGQNTEAFF. CDR3 coding DNA: TGTGCCAGCAGCCAGAGGGGGCGCGGGCAGAACACTGAAGCTTTCTTT.

V and J are TRBV30 and TRBJ2-7; 7 nucleotides match TRBD2. CDR1 and CDR2 from the germline V gene are GTSNPN and SVGIG (reference sequence). J gave up 4 bases and V 0 bases, and 6 bases lay outside the gene matches. The CDR3 is made up of 14 amino acids. The CDR3 bases are TGTGCCTGGAGTGTAAGGCGGGAGCGGTACGAGCAGTACTTC. Amino acid sequence: CAWSVRRERYEQYF. The full variable domain, with the rest looked up from reference TRBV30 and TRBJ2-7, is SQTIHQWPATLVQPVGSPLSLECTVEGTSNPNLYWYRQAAGRGLQLLFYSVGIGQISSEVPQNLSASRPQDRQFILSSKKLLLSDSGFYLCAWSVRRERYEQYFGPGTRLTVT.

The chain carries TRBV2 and TRBJ2-5; 12 nucleotides agree with TRBD1. J gave up 5 bases and V 6 bases, and 4 bases lay outside the gene matches. The germline CDR1 and CDR2 sequences are SNHLY and FYNNEI. CDR3 length: 14 amino acids. CDR3 sequence (DNA): TGTGCCAGCAGGCGGGACAGGGGGCGGGAGACCCAGTACTTC. Its protein product is CASRRDRGRETQYF.

This clone was seen just once. J is TRBJ2-5 and V is TRBV24-1, with 8 bases matching TRBD1. This CDR3 contains 17 residues. Germline lookup yields CDR1 KGHDR and CDR2 SFDVKD. J was trimmed by 4 bases and V by 3 bases; bases with no gene match: 12. CDR3 residues: CATSDNRRAGGRETQYF. CDR3 nucleotides: TGTGCCACCAGTGATAACCGCAGGGCAGGGGGCAGAGAGACCCAGTACTTC.

This clone was counted once. V is TRBV18 and J is TRBJ1-1; TRBD1 aligns across 9 bases. CDR3 length equals 15 residues. The germline gives CDR1 KGHSH, CDR2 LQKENI. V was clipped by 2 bases and J by 5 bases; unmatched bases: 6. The CDR3 is CASSPTRDRVTEAFF. CDR3 nucleotide sequence: TGTGCCAGCTCACCAACCCGGGACAGGGTAACTGAAGCTTTCTTT.

V gene TRBV6-5 combines with J gene TRBJ2-5; D call uncertain. V was shortened by 4 bases and J by 5 bases, with 14 bases between the two germline ends. The germline V gene has CDR1 MNHEY and CDR2 SVGAGI. The CDR3 has 14 amino acids. The CDR3: CASSFASKEETQYF. The CDR3 DNA reads as TGTGCCAGCAGTTTTGCGTCAAAGGAGGAGACCCAGTACTTC.

This clone was counted a few times. This chain uses TRBV4-2 with TRBJ2-2, with 8 bases identical to TRBD2. V was pared by 0 bases and J by 3 bases, with 9 bases of the junction left unmatched. Per the germline V gene, CDR1 is LGHNA and CDR2 is YNFKEQ. The CDR3 extends over 18 amino acids. CDR3 DNA sequence: TGTGCCAGCAGCCAAGATCGCATAGCGGGGTGGGACACCGGGGAGCTGTTTTTT. It codes for CASSQDRIAGWDTGELFF.

This chain joins TRBV7-9 and TRBJ2-1; weak D call: TRBD2 (6 bases). CDR3 length: 16 amino acids. Trimming removed 5 bases at V and 2 bases at J, with 16 bases between. CDR1 is SEHNR and CDR2 is FQNEAQ in the germline V gene (reference sequence). The CDR3 region is CASSATLGGAYNEQFF. CDR3 nucleotides: TGTGCCAGCAGCGCGACGCTCGGGGGAGCCTACAATGAGCAGTTCTTC.

The J gene is TRBJ1-1, the V gene TRBV11-3; TRBD1 matches at 8 bases. Germline V gene lookup returns CDR1 SGHNT and CDR2 YENEEA. V lost 5 bases to trimming and J lost 0 bases; unmatched junction nucleotides: 2. The CDR3 is 14 amino acids. CDR3 coding DNA: TGTGCCAGCAGCCGGGGACAGGTGAACACTGAAGCTTTCTTT. It specifies CASSRGQVNTEAFF.

The chain carries TRBV7-2 and TRBJ2-3; D is uncertain. Between the trimmed V and J ends, which lost 5 bases and 4 bases, there was a span of 13 bases. This CDR3 has 14 residues. The germline CDR1 and CDR2 sequences are SGHTA and FQGNSA. CDR3 amino acids: CASSPSRGSDTQYF. The CDR3, as DNA: TGTGCCAGCAGCCCCTCCCGCGGCTCAGATACGCAGTATTTT. Full variable domain (outside the CDR3, taken from reference TRBV7-2 and TRBJ2-3): GAGVSQSPSNKVTEKGKDVELRCDPISGHTALYWYRQSLGQGLEFLIYFQGNSAPDKSGLPSDRFSAERTGGSVSTLTIQRTQQEDSAVYLCASSPSRGSDTQYFGPGTRLTVL.

The rearrangement uses TRBV6-5 and TRBJ2-3; perhaps TRBD1 as D (6 bases). The CDR3 has 15 residues. The V and J ends lost 6 bases and 1 base respectively, with 14 bases between them. Germline V gene lookup returns CDR1 MNHEY and CDR2 SVGAGI. The CDR3 DNA sequence: TGTGCCAGCAGCAGGGGACCGCGGGGCACAGATACGCAGTATTTT. Protein: CASSRGPRGTDTQYF.

The rearrangement joins TRBV10-1 to TRBJ1-2; unclear D gene. V dropped 7 bases and J dropped 5 bases, with 14 bases sitting between them. Germline-derived CDR1 and CDR2 are WNHNN and SYGVQD (reference sequence). CDR3 size: 13 residues. CDR3 nucleotide sequence: TGCGCCAGCAACAAGGCAGGCTGGTATGGCTACACCTTC. Its translation is CASNKAGWYGYTF.

About this clone: An end of the junction does not agree with germline; a read error may underlie this. CDR3 DNA sequence: TGCAGCGTCGAAGACAGGACACTAAACACAGATACGCAGTATTTT. Its translation is CSVEDRTLNTDTQYF. The chain recombines TRBV29-1 with TRBJ2-3; perhaps TRBD1 as D (6 bases). Germline V gene sequence: CDR1 SQVTM, CDR2 ANQGSEA. This CDR3 contains 15 residues.

This sequence joins TRBV28 and TRBJ2-5, with a possible D match to TRBD2 (5 bases). Trimming stripped 11 bases from V and 1 base from J, with 17 bases between. Per germline, CDR1 MDHEN and CDR2 SYDVKM. The CDR3 runs to 14 residues. The CDR3 region is CACYPRGLQETQYF. CDR3 coding DNA: TGTGCCTGCTACCCTCGGGGTCTCCAAGAGACCCAGTACTTC.

The rearrangement uses TRBV5-1 and TRBJ1-1; 7 nucleotides agree with TRBD1. The CDR3 is 15 residues long. Germline CDR1 is SGHRS and CDR2 is YFSETQ. J was trimmed by 4 bases and V by 4 bases; bases with no gene match: 10. CDR3: CASSTGTAAGTEAFF. For the CDR3, the DNA is TGCGCCAGCAGCACTGGGACAGCGGCGGGCACTGAAGCTTTCTTT.